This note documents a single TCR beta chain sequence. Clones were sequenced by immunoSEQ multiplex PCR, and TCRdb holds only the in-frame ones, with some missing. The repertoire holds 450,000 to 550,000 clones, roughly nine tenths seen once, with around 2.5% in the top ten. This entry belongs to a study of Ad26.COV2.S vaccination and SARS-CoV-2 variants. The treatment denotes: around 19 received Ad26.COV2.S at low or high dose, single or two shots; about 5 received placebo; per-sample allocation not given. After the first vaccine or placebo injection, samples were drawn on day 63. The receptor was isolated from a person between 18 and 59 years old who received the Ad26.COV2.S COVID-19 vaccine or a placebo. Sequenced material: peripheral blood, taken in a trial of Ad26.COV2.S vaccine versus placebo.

In DNA, the CDR3 is TGTGCCAGCACCAAGTGGGCAGGGAGGTACGAGCAGTACTTC. This encodes CASTKWAGRYEQYF. The chain couples TRBV6-5 to TRBJ2-7, with D possibly being TRBD2 (6 bases). The CDR3 loop spans 14 amino acids. In germline, CDR1 is MNHEY, CDR2 SVGAGI. Trimming left V 7 bases short and J 4 bases short, with 17 bases between.